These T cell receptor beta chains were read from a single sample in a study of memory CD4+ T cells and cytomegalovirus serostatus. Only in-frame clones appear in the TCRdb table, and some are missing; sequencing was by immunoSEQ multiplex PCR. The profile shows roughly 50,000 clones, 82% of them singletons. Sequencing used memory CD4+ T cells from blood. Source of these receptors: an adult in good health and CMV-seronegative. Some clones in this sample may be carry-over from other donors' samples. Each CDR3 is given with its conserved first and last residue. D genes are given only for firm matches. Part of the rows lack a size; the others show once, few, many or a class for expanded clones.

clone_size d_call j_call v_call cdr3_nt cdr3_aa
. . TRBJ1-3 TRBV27 TGTGCCAGCAGTGGACGTTCCTCTGGAAACACCATATATTTT CASSGRSSGNTIYF
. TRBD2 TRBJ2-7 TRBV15 TGTGCCACCAGCAGAGATTTAGTGAGTAGCGGGAGGTCCTACGAGCAGTACTTC CATSRDLVSSGRSYEQYF
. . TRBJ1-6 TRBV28 TGTGCCAGCAGTTTCGGGAATAATTCACCCCTCCACTTT CASSFGNNSPLHF
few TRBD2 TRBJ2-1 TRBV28 TGTGCCAGCAGCTCCGCCACTAGCGGGAGCTTCAATGAGCAGTTCTTC CASSSATSGSFNEQFF
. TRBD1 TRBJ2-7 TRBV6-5 TGTGCCGTAGGGACAGGGGCCTACGAGCAGTACTTC CAVGTGAYEQYF
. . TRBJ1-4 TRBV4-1 TGCGCCAGCAGCCTCGTGGAGGCTAATGAAAAACTGTTTTTT CASSLVEANEKLFF
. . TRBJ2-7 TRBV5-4 TGTGCCAGCAGGGATGACAGGTCGGTCCTAGACGAGCAGTACTTC CASRDDRSVLDEQYF
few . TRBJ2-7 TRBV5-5 TGTGCCAGCAGCACCGGGACCGCCGCCTACGAGCAGTACTTC CASSTGTAAYEQYF
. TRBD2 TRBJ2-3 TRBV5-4 TGTGCCAGCAGCTGGTCGGGACTAGATTCAGATACGCAGTATTTT CASSWSGLDSDTQYF
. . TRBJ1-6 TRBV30 TGTGCCTGGAGTGTAACAGGTTTTTCCTATAATTCACCCCTCCACTTT CAWSVTGFSYNSPLHF
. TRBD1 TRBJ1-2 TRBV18 TGTGCCAGCTCACGAGAAGGGGGCGGGTATGGCTACACCTTC CASSREGGGYGYTF
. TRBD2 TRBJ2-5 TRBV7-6 TGTGCCAGCAGCTTAGCGCGGGGACTACCTCAAGAGACCCAGTACTTC CASSLARGLPQETQYF
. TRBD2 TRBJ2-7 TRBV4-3 TGCGCCAGCAGCCAAGAATTAACTAGCGGGCGCTCCTACGAGCAGTACTTC CASSQELTSGRSYEQYF
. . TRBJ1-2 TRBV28 TGTGCTTGGGGGGGCTCGAGAGGCTACACCTTC CAWGGSRGYTF
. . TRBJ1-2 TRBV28 TGTGCCAGCAGCCCACAGGTCAACTATGGCTACACCTTC CASSPQVNYGYTF
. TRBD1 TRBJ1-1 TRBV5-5 TGTGCCAGCAGCTTGACAGGGGGCACTGAAGCTTTCTTT CASSLTGGTEAFF
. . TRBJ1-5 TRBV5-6 TGTGCCAGCAGCTTTGGAGTTAGCAATCAGCCCCAGCATTTT CASSFGVSNQPQHF
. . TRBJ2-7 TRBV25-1 TGTGCCAGCAGTGGGCCAAGGGAGGCCTCCTACGAGCAGTACTTC CASSGPREASYEQYF
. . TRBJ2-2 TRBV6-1 TGTGCCAGCAGTGAAATGGGAGGGGGGGACACCGGGGAGCTGTTTTTT CASSEMGGGDTGELFF
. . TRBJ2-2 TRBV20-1 TGCAGTGCCCGCCGAGAGGGGGGGCTGTTTTTT CSARREGGLFF
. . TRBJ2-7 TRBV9 TGTGCCAGCGGCCCTAAACTCGGCTCCTACGAGCAGTACTTC CASGPKLGSYEQYF
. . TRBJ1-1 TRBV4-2 TGTGCCAGCAGCCACGGGGGGAGCACTGAAGCTTTCTTT CASSHGGSTEAFF
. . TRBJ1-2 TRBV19 TGTGCCAGTTCTCCTTGGGAGGGCGGCAGAATAATTGGCTACACCTTC CASSPWEGGRIIGYTF
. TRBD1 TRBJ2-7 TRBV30 TGTGCCTGGAGTTCCCCGGGACAGGGCGTCTACGAGCAGTACTTC CAWSSPGQGVYEQYF
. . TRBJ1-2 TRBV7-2 TGTGCCAGCAGCTTACTCGGGTCACATGGCTACACCTTC CASSLLGSHGYTF
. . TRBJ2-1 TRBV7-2 TGTGCCAGCAGCTCCCATGTGGGGGATGAGCAGTTCTTC CASSSHVGDEQFF
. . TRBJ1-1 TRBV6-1 TGTGCCAGCAACCCCTGGGGGACTACTGAAGCTTTCTTT CASNPWGTTEAFF
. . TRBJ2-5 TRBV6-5 TGTGCCAGCAGTTACGGCTGGATCACTGAGACCCAGTACTTC CASSYGWITETQYF
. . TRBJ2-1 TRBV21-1 TGTGCCAGCAGCACCCCCCAGCGGCGGACTAGCGAATTAGATGAGCAGTTCTTC CASSTPQRRTSELDEQFF
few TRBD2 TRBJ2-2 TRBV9 TGTGCCAGCAGCGTAGGGGGACTAGCCACCGGGGAGCTGTTTTTT CASSVGGLATGELFF
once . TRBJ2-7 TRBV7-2 TGTGCCAGCAGCCCGCGGGTAGGCCGCTACGAGCAGTACTTC CASSPRVGRYEQYF
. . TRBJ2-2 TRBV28 TGTGCCAGCAGCTCCACAGGAACCGGGGAGCTGTTTTTT CASSSTGTGELFF
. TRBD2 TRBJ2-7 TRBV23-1 TGCGCCAGCAGTCAAGGGCTAGCGGGGGCTCACCACGGCCACGAGCAGTACTTC CASSQGLAGAHHGHEQYF
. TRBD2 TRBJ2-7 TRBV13 TGTGCCAGCAGCTGGATAGCGGGAGCGCCTTACGAGCAGTACTTC CASSWIAGAPYEQYF
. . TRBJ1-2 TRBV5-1 TGCGCCAGCAGCTTGGAGAGCACCTATGGCTACACCTTC CASSLESTYGYTF
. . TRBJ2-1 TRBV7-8 TGTGCCAGCAGCCCCCTCGGCGGGGGCTCCAATGAGCAGTTCTTC CASSPLGGGSNEQFF
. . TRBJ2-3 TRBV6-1 TGTGCCAGCAGTGAGACTAGGGGGTACACAGATACGCAGTATTTT CASSETRGYTDTQYF
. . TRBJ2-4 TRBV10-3 TGTGCCACCCGTCTCGAGCTAGCCAAAAACATTCAGTACTTC CATRLELAKNIQYF
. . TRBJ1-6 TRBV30 TGTGCCTGGAGTCGAAGGGGACGGACGAATTCGGGCTCCCTCCACTTT CAWSRRGRTNSGSLHF
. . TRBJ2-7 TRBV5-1 TGCGCCAGCAGCTCCGGGACACTGGACGAGCAGTACTTC CASSSGTLDEQYF